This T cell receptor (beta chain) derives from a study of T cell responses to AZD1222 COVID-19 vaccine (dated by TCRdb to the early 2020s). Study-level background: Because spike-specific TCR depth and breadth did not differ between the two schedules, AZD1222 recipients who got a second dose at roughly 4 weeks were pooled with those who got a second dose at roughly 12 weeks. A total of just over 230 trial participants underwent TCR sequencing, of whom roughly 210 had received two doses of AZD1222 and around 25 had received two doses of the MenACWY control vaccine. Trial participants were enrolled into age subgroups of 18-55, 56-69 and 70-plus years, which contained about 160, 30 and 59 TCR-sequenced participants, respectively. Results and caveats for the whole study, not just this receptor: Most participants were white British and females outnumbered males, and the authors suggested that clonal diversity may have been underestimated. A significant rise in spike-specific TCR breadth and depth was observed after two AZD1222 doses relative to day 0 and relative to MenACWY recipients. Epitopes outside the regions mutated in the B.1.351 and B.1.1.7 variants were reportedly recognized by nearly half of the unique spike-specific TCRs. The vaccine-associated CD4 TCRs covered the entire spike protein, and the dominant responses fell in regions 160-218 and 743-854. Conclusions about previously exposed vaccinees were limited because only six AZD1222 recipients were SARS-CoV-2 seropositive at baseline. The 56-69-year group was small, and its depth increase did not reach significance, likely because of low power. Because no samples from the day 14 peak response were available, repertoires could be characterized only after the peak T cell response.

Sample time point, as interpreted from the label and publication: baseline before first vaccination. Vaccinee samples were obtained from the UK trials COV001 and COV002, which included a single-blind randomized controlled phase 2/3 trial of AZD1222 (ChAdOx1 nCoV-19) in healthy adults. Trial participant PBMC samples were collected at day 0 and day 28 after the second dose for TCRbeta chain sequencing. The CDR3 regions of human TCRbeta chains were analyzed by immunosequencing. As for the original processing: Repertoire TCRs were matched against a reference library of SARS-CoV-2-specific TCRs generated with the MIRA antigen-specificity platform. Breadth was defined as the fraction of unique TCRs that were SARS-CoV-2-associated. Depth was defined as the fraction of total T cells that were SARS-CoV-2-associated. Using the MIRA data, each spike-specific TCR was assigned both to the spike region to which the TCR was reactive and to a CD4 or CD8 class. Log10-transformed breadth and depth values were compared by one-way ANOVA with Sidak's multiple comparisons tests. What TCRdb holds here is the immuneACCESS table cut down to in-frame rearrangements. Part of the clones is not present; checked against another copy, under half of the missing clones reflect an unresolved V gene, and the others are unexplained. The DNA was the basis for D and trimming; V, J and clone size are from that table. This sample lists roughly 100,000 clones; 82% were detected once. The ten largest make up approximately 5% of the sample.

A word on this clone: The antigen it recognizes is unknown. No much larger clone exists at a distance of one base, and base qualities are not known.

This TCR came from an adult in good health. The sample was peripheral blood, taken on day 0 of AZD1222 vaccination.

The CDR3 in this case is CSASRPPGTGSYEQYF. The nucleotides read TGCAGTGCTAGTAGACCTCCGGGGACAGGGTCCTACGAGCAGTACTTC. The sequence links TRBV20-1 to TRBJ2-7; 9 central nucleotides agree with TRBD1. Trimming removed 3 bases from V and 1 base from J; the gene matches leave 10 bases unexplained. Including cysteine and phenylalanine, the CDR3 has 16 amino acids. The DNA shown is the 48-base CDR3, in frame from base 1. Per the germline V gene (reference sequence), DFQATT is the CDR1 and SNEGSKA is the CDR2.